The T cell receptor beta chain under discussion was sequenced for a study of blood T cells in healthy people across ages. Study background: With template switching, about one barcoded beta molecule was captured per two T cells. The study, taken as a whole, reports: The lack of PBMC sorting stopped any conclusive naive versus antigen-experienced comparison. Relative to aged donors, long-lived donors carried more naive CD4+ cells and displayed higher diversity.

Germline lookup yields CDR1 SGHTA and CDR2 FQGNSA. The CDR3 totals 14 residues. V was pared by 5 bases and J by 4 bases, with 14 bases between. Peripheral blood samples of 9 to 10 milliliters were drawn from each donor. A remark on this clonotype: Its target is not known. Just one base apart from a much larger clone, this may be a read error.

It was with a sample-barcoded 5' primer and a J-beta primer mix that a second PCR of roughly 7 to 11 cycles was run. TCRdb itself ran the 5' RACE reads through MiXCR, one entry per CDR3 protein. The table has approximately 680,000 distinct CDR3 sequences, about 30% seen once. Sequenced: blood. The receptor was isolated from a woman of 80 years or more in good health. The rearrangement links TRBV7-2 to TRBJ1-1; D perhaps matches TRBD1 (5 bases). DNA of the CDR3: TGTGCCAGCAGCCCCCCCAGGGCAAGCACTGAAGCTTTCTTT. Its translation: CASSPPRASTEAFF. The full variable domain, in which reference TRBV7-2 and TRBJ1-1 provide the parts outside the CDR3, is GAGVSQSPSNKVTEKGKDVELRCDPISGHTALYWYRQSLGQGLEFLIYFQGNSAPDKSGLPSDRFSAERTGGSVSTLTIQRTQQEDSAVYLCASSPPRASTEAFFGQGTRLTVV.